The rows below give T cell receptor beta chains drawn from one sample of a study of a mutant IDH1 vaccine in newly diagnosed glioma. Using immunoSEQ multiplex PCR, the repertoire was profiled, and TCRdb retains in-frame clones only, with some absent. This table has around 50,000 clones, around 80% appearing once. The antigens for these receptors are not known. This specimen consisted of PBMCs, obtained from a glioma patient whose treatment included an IDH1 peptide vaccine. The receptors here all came from a man between 50 and 59 years old with glioma. Each CDR3 is given with its conserved first and last residue. D genes are given only for firm matches. Clone size is given for some rows only: seen once, a few or many times, or a class if the clone is expanded.

D gene: .
clone size: .
J gene: TRBJ2-1
V gene: TRBV30
CDR3 DNA: TGTGCCTTGGGACCCCTGGGTAATGAGCAGTTCTTC
CDR3 protein: CALGPLGNEQFF

D gene: .
clone size: .
J gene: TRBJ1-5
V gene: TRBV19
CDR3 DNA: TGTGCCAGTAGCGACGGAAGCAATCAGCCCCAGCATTTT
CDR3 protein: CASSDGSNQPQHF

D gene: .
clone size: .
J gene: TRBJ1-4
V gene: TRBV5-1
CDR3 DNA: TGCGCCAGCCACCCCGGACACTCTAATGAAAAACTGTTTTTT
CDR3 protein: CASHPGHSNEKLFF

D gene: TRBD2
clone size: .
J gene: TRBJ2-3
V gene: TRBV7-9
CDR3 DNA: TGTGCCAGCAGCCTAGAGCGGGGGGGCACAGATACGCAGTATTTT
CDR3 protein: CASSLERGGTDTQYF

D gene: TRBD1
clone size: .
J gene: TRBJ1-5
V gene: TRBV27
CDR3 DNA: TGTGCCAGCAGTTCCTCAACAGGGGTTAGCAATCAGCCCCAGCATTTT
CDR3 protein: CASSSSTGVSNQPQHF

D gene: .
clone size: .
J gene: TRBJ2-7
V gene: TRBV7-9
CDR3 DNA: TGTGCCAGCAGCTTGCAACTTCCCGGGGACGAGCAGTACTTC
CDR3 protein: CASSLQLPGDEQYF

D gene: TRBD1
clone size: .
J gene: TRBJ1-5
V gene: TRBV7-2
CDR3 DNA: TGTGCCAGCAGCCCCACAGGGGAGATTCAGCCCCAGCATTTT
CDR3 protein: CASSPTGEIQPQHF

D gene: TRBD1
clone size: .
J gene: TRBJ2-4
V gene: TRBV11-2
CDR3 DNA: TGTGCCAGCAGCGTCTTCGTGGCCGGGACAGAAAACATTCAGTACTTC
CDR3 protein: CASSVFVAGTENIQYF

D gene: .
clone size: .
J gene: TRBJ2-6
V gene: TRBV9
CDR3 DNA: TGTGCCAGCAGCGCCGGGACTGACACTCGGGCCAACGTCCTGACTTTC
CDR3 protein: CASSAGTDTRANVLTF

D gene: TRBD2
clone size: .
J gene: TRBJ2-1
V gene: TRBV6-5
CDR3 DNA: TGTGCCAGCAGAGCGGGGACTAGCGGTCGAAATGAGCAGTTCTTC
CDR3 protein: CASRAGTSGRNEQFF

D gene: .
clone size: .
J gene: TRBJ2-2
V gene: TRBV29-1
CDR3 DNA: TGCAGCGTTGACTTTTCGTCGGAGGGAGGCGGGGAGCTGTTTTTT
CDR3 protein: CSVDFSSEGGGELFF

D gene: .
clone size: .
J gene: TRBJ1-1
V gene: TRBV7-9
CDR3 DNA: TGTGCCAGCAGCGTAGGCGGGAAGGCAGGCTTCGCTGAAGCTTTCTTT
CDR3 protein: CASSVGGKAGFAEAFF

D gene: TRBD1
clone size: once
J gene: TRBJ2-5
V gene: TRBV30
CDR3 DNA: TGTGCCTGGAGCCGACAGGGGGCAAAGACCCAGTACTTC
CDR3 protein: CAWSRQGAKTQYF

D gene: .
clone size: .
J gene: TRBJ1-4
V gene: TRBV7-9
CDR3 DNA: TGTGCCAGCAGCTTAGCCGGCTTTCGAGGGACTAATGAAAAACTGTTTTTT
CDR3 protein: CASSLAGFRGTNEKLFF

D gene: .
clone size: .
J gene: TRBJ2-1
V gene: TRBV5-1
CDR3 DNA: TGCGCCAGCAGCCCAGCGTCCTCCTACAATGAGCAGTTCTTC
CDR3 protein: CASSPASSYNEQFF

D gene: .
clone size: .
J gene: TRBJ1-4
V gene: TRBV5-6
CDR3 DNA: TGTGCCAGCAGCTTCAGGGGAGTGAATGAAAAACTGTTTTTT
CDR3 protein: CASSFRGVNEKLFF

D gene: .
clone size: .
J gene: TRBJ2-1
V gene: TRBV2
CDR3 DNA: TGTGCCTCTGATAGGAGTGAAAATGAGCAGTTCTTC
CDR3 protein: CASDRSENEQFF

D gene: TRBD2
clone size: .
J gene: TRBJ2-3
V gene: TRBV6-5
CDR3 DNA: TGTGCCAGCAGCGGGGGGTTTGCGCAGTATTTT
CDR3 protein: CASSGGFAQYF

D gene: .
clone size: .
J gene: TRBJ2-7
V gene: TRBV6-5
CDR3 DNA: TGTGCCAGCAGTTACTCTCCCCTGGCGGGCCAAAGGGAGCAGTACTTC
CDR3 protein: CASSYSPLAGQREQYF